Shown below are 15 T cell receptor beta chains from a single sample sequenced in a study of blood T cells in healthy people across ages. For the second PCR, which ran for about 7 to 12 cycles, a sample-barcoded 5' primer and a J-beta primer mix were used. TCRdb redid the calling of the 5' RACE reads with MiXCR, one entry per CDR3 protein. Counted here are about 1.1 million distinct CDR3 sequences, roughly two fifths occurring once; the ten biggest clones make up about 12%. Sequencing was performed on blood. The receptors shown here come from a man between 18 and 29 years old in good health.

This clonotype has more than one count but fewer than ten. This rearrangement joins TRBV5-1 to TRBJ1-5; D not certain. Germline V CDR1 and CDR2: SGHRS, YFSETQ. Trimming took 0 bases from V and 6 from J, leaving 22 bases between them. The CDR3 totals 18 residues. CDR3 sequence: CASSLVSGGLPDGQPQHF. The CDR3, as DNA: TGCGCCAGCAGCTTGGTATCCGGCGGTCTCCCAGACGGTCAGCCCCAGCATTTT.

The CDR3 nucleotides are TGTGCCAGCAGCCAAGATGGGAGGAATTCACCCCTCCACTTT. Translating it yields CASSQDGRNSPLHF. The chain combines TRBV4-2 with TRBJ1-6; D is undetermined. CDR1 LGHNA and CDR2 YNFKEQ come from the germline V gene. V was clipped by 0 bases and J by 7 bases, with 7 bases between them. CDR3 length: 14 amino acids.

The CDR3 nucleotides are TGCGCCAGCAGCGCGGACGGTCCGAACACCGGGGAGCTGTTTTTT. Protein product: CASSADGPNTGELFF. The gene calls are TRBV5-1 and TRBJ2-2; D not resolved. Germline lookup yields CDR1 SGHRS and CDR2 YFSETQ. The ends were cut back, 4 bases at V and 0 bases at J, with 10 bases in the middle. The CDR3 extends over 15 amino acids.

The V and J genes are TRBV20-1 and TRBJ2-4, with D unresolved. Germline V gene data show CDR1 as DFQATT and CDR2 as SNEGSKA (reference sequence). The CDR3 runs 14 residues. V lost 3 bases and J lost 13, with 22 bases in between. CDR3 sequence: CSARGSPPYNEQYF. The CDR3 DNA reads as TGCAGTGCTAGGGGTTCACCACCCTACAATGAGCAGTACTTC.

This chain joins TRBV7-2 and TRBJ1-4; the D gene is possibly TRBD1 (6 bases). Germline values: CDR1 SGHTA, CDR2 FQGNSA. The germline V and J ends were trimmed by 5 bases and 5 bases, with 18 bases remaining between them. This CDR3 is 16 amino acids long. CDR3 nucleotides: TGTGCCAGCAGCCCCCTCGACAGGTCTTTCAATGAAAAACTGTTTTTT. This gives the protein CASSPLDRSFNEKLFF. Full variable domain (missing parts from reference TRBV7-2 and TRBJ1-4): GAGVSQSPSNKVTEKGKDVELRCDPISGHTALYWYRQSLGQGLEFLIYFQGNSAPDKSGLPSDRFSAERTGGSVSTLTIQRTQQEDSAVYLCASSPLDRSFNEKLFFGSGTQLSVL.

This clonotype showed up just a few times. Mismatch with germline at one junction end may stem from a read error. The rearrangement links TRBV7-7 to TRBJ2-3, with D possibly matching TRBD1 (5 bases). The CDR3 has 17 amino acids. Germline lookup yields CDR1 SSHAT and CDR2 FNYEAQ (reference sequence). In nucleotides, the CDR3 is TGTGCTAGCAGCCCACTCCTCCAGGGCCCTAGCACAGATACGCAGTATTTT. It is translated as CASSPLLQGPSTDTQYF.

This clonotype came up many times. A read error may produce the germline difference seen at one junction end. The V call is TRBV5-1, the J call TRBJ1-1; possibly TRBD1 for D (5 bases). The CDR3 length is 13 residues. Per the germline V gene, CDR1 is SGHRS and CDR2 is YFSETQ. The CDR3 DNA reads TGTGCCAGCAGTTTCACAGGGAACACTGAAGCTTTCTTT. Protein sequence: CASSFTGNTEAFF. The complete variable domain, with remaining parts taken from reference TRBV5-1 and TRBJ1-1, reads KAGVTQTPRYLIKTRGQQVTLSCSPISGHRSVSWYQQTPGQGLQFLFEYFSETQRNKGNFPGRFSGRQFSNSRSEMNVSTLELGDSALYLCASSFTGNTEAFFGQGTRLTVV.

A few counts support this clonotype. This rearrangement joins TRBV12-3 or TRBV12-4 to TRBJ1-2; the match to TRBD1 covers 10 bases. V lost 5 bases, J lost 5 bases, and 5 bases stayed unmatched. The CDR3 is 14 residues long. The CDR3 is CASSPTGGVYGYTF. CDR3 sequence (DNA): TGTGCCAGCAGTCCGACAGGGGGCGTATATGGCTACACCTTC.

V and J are TRBV7-9 and TRBJ1-2, with D unclear. The germline gives CDR1 SEHNR, CDR2 FQNEAQ (reference sequence). This CDR3 contains 12 residues. V lost 4 bases to trimming and J lost 2 bases, with 5 bases between them. The CDR3 reads CASSSKNYGYTF. The DNA for the CDR3 is TGTGCCAGCAGCTCCAAGAACTATGGCTACACCTTC.

The V gene is TRBV18, the J gene TRBJ2-7; D possibly matches TRBD1 or TRBD2 (6 bases each). Trimming pared 3 bases from V and 7 bases from J, leaving 25 bases between. This CDR3 region has 17 residues. Germline CDR1 reads KGHSH; CDR2 reads LQKENI. The CDR3 loop reads CASSPLLGGIQDDEQYF. As DNA, the CDR3 is TGTGCCAGCTCACCTTTGTTGGGGGGCATCCAGGATGATGAGCAGTACTTC. The entire variable domain, with the rest obtained from reference TRBV18 and TRBJ2-7, is as follows: NAGVMQNPRHLVRRRGQEARLRCSPMKGHSHVYWYRQLPEEGLKFMVYLQKENIIDESGMPKERFSAEFPKEGPSILRIQQVVRGDSAAYFCASSPLLGGIQDDEQYFGPGTRLTVT.

V gene TRBV20-1 combines with J gene TRBJ1-1, with TRBD1 as a possible D gene (5 bases). Germline CDR1 reads DFQATT; CDR2 reads SNEGSKA (reference sequence). V was trimmed by 4 bases and J by 4 bases, leaving 10 bases between them. The CDR3 spans 12 residues. The CDR3 sequence is CSAMRGFTEAFF. CDR3 coding DNA: TGCAGTGCTATGAGGGGCTTCACTGAAGCTTTCTTT.

The rearrangement links TRBV19 to TRBJ1-2; the match to TRBD1 covers 8 bases. Trimming at V came to 9 bases and at J to 7 bases, leaving 10 bases not matched to a gene. This CDR3 is built from 13 residues. Germline V gene lookup returns CDR1 LNHDA and CDR2 SQIVND (reference sequence). The DNA for the CDR3 is TGTGCCAGCTCGGACAGGGTGATGAGTGGCTACACCTTC. It is translated as CASSDRVMSGYTF.

V gene TRBV27 combines with J gene TRBJ1-2; D gene ambiguous. This CDR3 has 12 amino acids. V lost 4 bases and J 6 bases, leaving 9 bases between the germline ends. CDR1 is MNHEY and CDR2 is SMNVEV in the germline V gene (reference sequence). The DNA for the CDR3 is TGTGCCAGCAGTTCACCCCGGGATGGCTACACCTTC. Its translation: CASSSPRDGYTF.

About this clonotype: One junction end disagrees with the germline gene, perhaps due to a read error. The chain is built from TRBV2 and TRBJ2-7; tentatively, D is TRBD1 (6 bases). The germline V gene has CDR1 SNHLY and CDR2 FYNNEI. The CDR3 sequence is 13 residues long. In DNA, the CDR3 is TGTGCCATCACAGGGATTGACTCCTACGGGCAGTACTTC. Translated: CAITGIDSYGQYF.

The chain recombines TRBV6-1 with TRBJ2-1, with 7 bases identical to TRBD1. Germline V gives CDR1 MNHNS, CDR2 SASEGT. The CDR3 has 16 amino acids. Trimming at V came to 0 bases and at J to 0 bases, leaving 2 bases not matched to a gene. The CDR3 bases are TGTGCCAGCAGTGAAGCGACAGGGAGCTCCTACAATGAGCAGTTCTTC. Translation gives CASSEATGSSYNEQFF.